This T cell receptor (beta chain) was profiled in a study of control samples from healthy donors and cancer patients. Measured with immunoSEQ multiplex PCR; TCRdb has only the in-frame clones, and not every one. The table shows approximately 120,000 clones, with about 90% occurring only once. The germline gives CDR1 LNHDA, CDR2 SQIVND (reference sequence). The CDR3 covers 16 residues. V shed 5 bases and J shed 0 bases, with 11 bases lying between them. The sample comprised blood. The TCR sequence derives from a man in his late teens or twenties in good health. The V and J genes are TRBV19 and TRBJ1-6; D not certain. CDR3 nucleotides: TGTGCCAGTAGTTCGGACCGGAGCTCCTATAATTCACCCCTCCACTTT. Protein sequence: CASSSDRSSYNSPLHF. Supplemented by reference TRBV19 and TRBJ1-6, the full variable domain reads DGGITQSPKYLFRKEGQNVTLSCEQNLNHDAMYWYRQDPGQGLRLIYYSQIVNDFQKGDIAEGYSVSREKKESFPLTVTSAQKNPTAFYLCASSSDRSSYNSPLHFGNGTRLTVT.